This T cell receptor (beta chain) was found in a study of blood T cell repertoires in COVID-19. CDR1 is SGDLS, CDR2 YYNGEE, per germline. The V and J ends lost 0 bases and 3 bases respectively, with 13 bases between them. CDR3 length equals 16 residues. This clone was seen a few times. TCRdb's table, derived via immunoSEQ multiplex PCR, lists solely in-frame clones and lacks some. The sample comprises about 410,000 clones, about nine tenths of which are singletons, and 1.5% to 1.8% rests with the top ten. The source of this sequence is a woman between 35 and 50 years old with COVID-19, enrolled during active disease. J is TRBJ2-1 and V is TRBV9; tentative D call: TRBD1 (5 bases). The sequencing sample was made of peripheral blood. The CDR3 DNA reads TGTGCCAGCAGCGTAGTTGCGGACACCAACTACAATGAGCAGTTCTTC. The encoded protein is CASSVVADTNYNEQFF.